Each of the 30 T cell receptor beta chains below was sequenced from the same sample in a study of blood T cell repertoires in COVID-19. Produced via immunoSEQ multiplex PCR; TCRdb's table is partial and in-frame only. This sample yields over 250,000 clones, of which over 75% are seen a single time; roughly 1.1% belongs to the top ten. Sequenced sample: PBMCs or T cells enriched from blood (not recorded which). Receptor source: a woman younger than 45 who had recovered from COVID-19.

J is TRBJ2-4 and V is TRBV6-2 or TRBV6-3; TRBD1 matches at 8 bases. V was pared by 2 bases and J by 8 bases, with 14 bases of the junction left unmatched. CDR1 and CDR2 from the germline V gene are MNHEY and SVGEGT. This CDR3 is built from 17 residues. The CDR3 sequence: CASSYGAGGAMGDIQYF. The CDR3 DNA is TGTGCCAGCAGTTACGGCGCAGGGGGCGCAATGGGAGACATTCAGTACTTC.

This chain links TRBV27 with TRBJ1-1; no clear D. The germline CDR1 and CDR2 sequences are MNHEY and SMNVEV (reference sequence). This CDR3 region has 15 residues. V was cut by 1 base and J by 3 bases, with 12 bases left in between. The CDR3 nucleotides are TGTGCCAGCAGTTTATACCCGGTGGAGTACACTGAAGCTTTCTTT. Translation: CASSLYPVEYTEAFF.

V is TRBV7-3 and J is TRBJ1-1; 7 bases are a match to TRBD1. The germline gives CDR1 SGHTA, CDR2 FQGTGA. This CDR3 region has 13 residues. Losses at the gene ends were 0 bases for V and 13 bases for J; bases not matched to a gene: 8. CDR3 loop: CASSLTTGRDVFF. The CDR3 coding sequence is TGTGCCAGCAGCTTAACGACAGGGAGAGATGTTTTCTTT.

The table lists this clone with a few counts. J is TRBJ2-7 and V is TRBV19; TRBD1 matches at 7 bases. Trimming took 5 bases from V and 2 from J; bases not matched to a gene: 9. The germline CDR1 and CDR2 sequences are LNHDA and SQIVND (reference sequence). CDR3 size: 15 residues. The CDR3 protein is CASSAPGQSTYEQYF. The CDR3 nucleotides are TGTGCCAGTAGTGCACCGGGACAGTCTACCTACGAGCAGTACTTC.

This sequence joins TRBV30 and TRBJ2-3; 10 bases are a match to TRBD2. Trimming removed 1 base from V and 3 bases from J; junction bases left unmatched: 1. CDR3 length: 14 amino acids. Germline V gene data show CDR1 as GTSNPN and CDR2 as SVGIG (reference sequence). CDR3 region: CAWSASGRTDTQYF. The CDR3 coding sequence is TGTGCCTGGAGTGCTAGCGGGAGAACAGATACGCAGTATTTT.

V and J are TRBV28 and TRBJ2-1; TRBD1 is a possible D gene (6 bases). Germline V gene lookup returns CDR1 MDHEN and CDR2 SYDVKM. CDR3 size: 17 residues. V was pared by 10 bases and J by 1 base, with 23 bases between. The CDR3 coding sequence is TGTGCCACCAAAGGGAACACAGGGAGCCGATCCTACAATGAGCAGTTCTTC. Translation: CATKGNTGSRSYNEQFF. Together with reference TRBV28 and TRBJ2-1, the CDR3 gives the full variable domain: DVKVTQSSRYLVKRTGEKVFLECVQDMDHENMFWYRQDPGLGLRLIYFSYDVKMKEKGDIPEGYSVSREKKERFSLILESASTNQTSMYLCATKGNTGSRSYNEQFFGPGTRLTVL.

The chain recombines TRBV18 with TRBJ1-6; D is perhaps TRBD1 (5 bases). The CDR3 spans 15 residues. V shed 2 bases and J shed 7 bases, with 12 bases lying between them. CDR1 is KGHSH, CDR2 LQKENI, per germline. The CDR3 spells CASSPDTGGNSPLHF. CDR3 sequence (DNA): TGTGCCAGCTCACCAGATACAGGTGGCAATTCACCCCTCCACTTT.

The V call is TRBV27, the J call TRBJ2-7; TRBD2 is a possible D gene (5 bases). Between the trimmed V and J ends, which lost 5 bases and 0 bases, there was a span of 11 bases. The CDR3 contains 14 residues. Germline V lookup: CDR1 MNHEY, CDR2 SMNVEV (reference sequence). The CDR3 reads CASSPYRGSYEQYF. The DNA of the CDR3 is TGTGCCAGCAGTCCCTACCGGGGCTCCTACGAGCAGTACTTC.

The genes are TRBV7-9 and TRBJ1-3, with a possible D match to TRBD1 (6 bases). The CDR3 length is 15 residues. Trimming pared 3 bases from V and 3 bases from J, leaving 12 bases between. CDR1 and CDR2 (germline): SEHNR, FQNEAQ (reference sequence). The CDR3 DNA is TGTGCCAGCAGCTTGCGGGGGCGAGGTGGAAACACCATATATTTT. It is translated as CASSLRGRGGNTIYF. The whole variable domain, remainder taken from reference TRBV7-9 and TRBJ1-3, is DTGVSQNPRHKITKRGQNVTFRCDPISEHNRLYWYRQTLGQGPEFLTYFQNEAQLEKSRLLSDRFSAERPKGSFSTLEIQRTEQGDSAMYLCASSLRGRGGNTIYFGEGSWLTVV.

The CDR3 sequence is CATAESVAQETQYF. The DNA of the CDR3 is TGTGCCACCGCGGAGAGTGTGGCTCAAGAGACCCAGTACTTC. The rearrangement joins TRBV10-3 to TRBJ2-5; unclear D gene. Per germline, CDR1 ENHRY and CDR2 SYGVKD. This CDR3 spans 14 amino acids. The V end lost 10 bases, the J end lost 2 bases, and 17 bases lay between the germline ends.

The rearrangement uses TRBV12-3 or TRBV12-4 and TRBJ1-5, with no clear D. The CDR3 sequence is 13 residues long. The V end was cut by 6 bases, the J end by 7 bases, with 13 bases between. This CDR3 is CASSPGPGQPQHF. The CDR3 region has the DNA TGTGCCAGCAGCCCGGGCCCGGGGCAGCCCCAGCATTTT.

V gene TRBV10-3 combines with J gene TRBJ2-1; D might be TRBD2 (5 bases). V lost 6 bases to trimming and J lost 1 base, with 10 bases between them. This CDR3 region has 14 residues. Germline CDR1 is ENHRY and CDR2 is SYGVKD. CDR3 in DNA: TGTGCCATCAGGAGAAGGGAGTCCTACAATGAGCAGTTCTTC. Amino acids: CAIRRRESYNEQFF.

This chain connects TRBV28 to TRBJ1-2; D remains ambiguous. V was pared by 7 bases and J by 7 bases, with 13 bases between. The CDR3 has 12 amino acids. Germline-derived CDR1 and CDR2 are MDHEN and SYDVKM. The CDR3 region has the DNA TGTGCCAGCACACCCAAGGGAGTTGGCTACACCTTC. Protein sequence: CASTPKGVGYTF.

The J gene is TRBJ2-6, the V gene TRBV5-1, with 7 bases aligning to TRBD1. Germline values: CDR1 SGHRS, CDR2 YFSETQ. The CDR3 has 17 amino acids. V was pared by 2 bases and J by 2 bases, with 7 bases of the junction left unmatched. CDR3 coding DNA: TGCGCCAGCAGCTTCCTAACAGGGGCGGCTGGGGCCAACGTCCTGACTTTC. Translated: CASSFLTGAAGANVLTF. The full variable domain, in which reference TRBV5-1 and TRBJ2-6 provide the parts outside the CDR3, is KAGVTQTPRYLIKTRGQQVTLSCSPISGHRSVSWYQQTPGQGLQFLFEYFSETQRNKGNFPGRFSGRQFSNSRSEMNVSTLELGDSALYLCASSFLTGAAGANVLTFGAGSRLTVL.

The sample holds one count of this clone. The rearrangement links TRBV5-4 to TRBJ2-1; 8 nucleotides match TRBD2. This CDR3 contains 15 residues. Losses at the gene ends were 0 bases for V and 7 bases for J; bases not matched to a gene: 6. CDR1 is SGHNT, CDR2 YYREEE, per germline (reference sequence). The CDR3 DNA follows: TGTGCCAGCAGCTTGGCAGCGGGAGTGTATAATGAGCAGTTCTTC. Translation gives CASSLAAGVYNEQFF. The variable domain in full, completed from reference TRBV5-4 and TRBJ2-1, reads ETGVTQSPTHLIKTRGQQVTLRCSSQSGHNTVSWYQQALGQGPQFIFQYYREEENGRGNFPPRFSGLQFPNYSSELNVNALELDDSALYLCASSLAAGVYNEQFFGPGTRLTVL.

The chain has TRBV28 and TRBJ2-2; TRBD1 aligns across 8 bases. The CDR3 loop spans 13 amino acids. Germline V CDR1 and CDR2: MDHEN, SYDVKM. The V and J ends lost 4 bases and 6 bases, in that order; junction bases with no gene match: 1. CDR3 loop: CASSWTGPGELFF. Here the CDR3 DNA reads TGTGCCAGCAGTTGGACAGGGCCCGGGGAGCTGTTTTTT.

The genes are TRBV7-3 and TRBJ2-1; 9 positions agree with TRBD2. The CDR3 consists of 15 residues. The germline gives CDR1 SGHTA, CDR2 FQGTGA. V trimming: 3 bases; J trimming: 3 bases; junction bases outside the gene matches: 3. This CDR3 is CASSLAGGLYNEQFF. The CDR3 DNA reads TGTGCCAGCAGCTTGGCGGGAGGGCTCTACAATGAGCAGTTCTTC. Together with reference TRBV7-3 and TRBJ2-1, the CDR3 gives the full variable domain: GAGVSQTPSNKVTEKGKYVELRCDPISGHTALYWYRQSLGQGPEFLIYFQGTGAADDSGLPNDRFFAVRPEGSVSTLKIQRTERGDSAVYLCASSLAGGLYNEQFFGPGTRLTVL.

The chain employs TRBV6-1 and TRBJ2-2; 9 bases align to TRBD2. This CDR3 region has 18 residues. After removal of 2 bases from V and 0 bases from J, the junction contained 7 bases not matched to a gene. Germline CDR1 and CDR2: MNHNS and SASEGT. The CDR3 region has the DNA TGTGCCAGCAGTGAAAGGCGTGGCGGGGGGGCGAACACCGGGGAGCTGTTTTTT. Protein product: CASSERRGGGANTGELFF.

This clone was found once. The chain uses TRBV6-5 and TRBJ2-3; perhaps TRBD1 as D (6 bases). Germline V gene sequence: CDR1 MNHEY, CDR2 SVGAGI. This CDR3 has 14 amino acids. V gave up 6 bases and J gave up 4 bases, with 14 bases separating them. The CDR3 here is CASSSDTGSDTQYF. The CDR3 nucleotides read TGTGCCAGCAGCTCGGATACAGGGTCAGATACGCAGTATTTT.

The chain is built from TRBV7-9 and TRBJ2-2, with D perhaps matching TRBD2 (6 bases). The CDR3 runs to 16 residues. Germline V gives CDR1 SEHNR, CDR2 FQNEAQ (reference sequence). Trimming stripped 5 bases from V and 0 bases from J, with 13 bases between. This CDR3 is CASSHSRDSNTGELFF. CDR3 DNA sequence: TGTGCCAGCAGCCACAGTCGGGACTCGAACACCGGGGAGCTGTTTTTT. The full variable domain, rest sourced from reference TRBV7-9 and TRBJ2-2, is DTGVSQNPRHKITKRGQNVTFRCDPISEHNRLYWYRQTLGQGPEFLTYFQNEAQLEKSRLLSDRFSAERPKGSFSTLEIQRTEQGDSAMYLCASSHSRDSNTGELFFGEGSRLTVL.

This chain joins TRBV3-1 (or the pseudogene TRBV3-2) and TRBJ2-7; D possibly corresponds to TRBD2 (5 bases). The CDR3 is 14 amino acids. CDR1 and CDR2 (germline): LGHDT, YNNKEL (reference sequence). V lost 8 bases to trimming and J lost 7 bases, with 21 bases between them. The CDR3 DNA reads TGTGCCAGCGGCGGCAGCCCAGCCCCGGGGGAGCAGTACTTC. Its translation is CASGGSPAPGEQYF.

This rearrangement joins TRBV9 to TRBJ2-1, with D tentatively TRBD1 (6 bases). Germline CDR1 and CDR2: SGDLS and YYNGEE. The CDR3 extends over 15 amino acids. Trimming took off 2 bases at V and 2 bases at J, with 11 bases between the two ends. The CDR3 coding sequence is TGTGCCAGCAGCGTTACAGGGATCACCTACAATGAGCAGTTCTTC. Amino acids: CASSVTGITYNEQFF.

The V call is TRBV25-1, the J call TRBJ1-4, with D unclear. This CDR3 spans 14 amino acids. With 3 bases removed from V and 5 bases from J, the gap between germline ends came to 10 bases. Per germline, CDR1 MGHDK and CDR2 SYGVNS. The chain's CDR3 is CASSDGGMNEKLFF. CDR3 nucleotide sequence: TGTGCCAGCAGTGACGGCGGAATGAATGAAAAACTGTTTTTT.

V gene TRBV6-5 combines with J gene TRBJ1-4; TRBD1 is a possible D gene (6 bases). V shed 2 bases and J shed 7 bases, with 14 bases lying between them. This CDR3 spans 15 amino acids. Germline CDR1 is MNHEY and CDR2 is SVGAGI. This CDR3 is CASSYRRGPVEKLFF. CDR3 bases: TGTGCCAGCAGTTACCGGCGGGGGCCAGTTGAAAAACTGTTTTTT.

V gene TRBV29-1 combines with J gene TRBJ1-1; a weak D match, TRBD1 (5 bases). The germline V gene encodes CDR1 SQVTM and CDR2 ANQGSEA. V was cut by 7 bases and J by 3 bases, with 21 bases left in between. The length of the CDR3 is 15 residues. The CDR3 protein is CSAAPQGGADTEAFF. The DNA of the CDR3 is TGCAGCGCCGCCCCCCAAGGAGGGGCGGACACTGAAGCTTTCTTT.

This chain uses TRBV11-2 with TRBJ2-1; 8 bases match TRBD2. V lost 5 bases and J lost 4; bases outside the gene matches: 13. This CDR3 region has 17 residues. The V gene's germline CDR1 is SGHAT and CDR2 FQNNGV. This CDR3 reads CASSRRTGGPLYNEQFF. The CDR3 nucleotides read TGTGCCAGCAGCCGAAGGACGGGAGGGCCATTGTACAATGAGCAGTTCTTC.

The CDR3 coding sequence is TGTGCCAGCAGCTGGGGGCGGACAATAACCGAGAAACTGTTTTTT. This sequence encodes CASSWGRTITEKLFF. The chain has TRBV5-8 and TRBJ1-4, with D possibly being TRBD1 (6 bases). Germline V gene data show CDR1 as SGHTS and CDR2 as YDEGEE. CDR3 length equals 15 residues. With 3 bases removed from V and 11 bases from J, the gap between germline ends came to 20 bases.

V usage is TRBV7-2 and J usage is TRBJ2-1, with D unclear. The CDR3 extends over 13 amino acids. V was pared by 1 base and J by 4 bases, with 5 bases between. From germline, CDR1 is SGHTA and CDR2 FQGNSA. CDR3 sequence (DNA): TGTGCCAGCAGCTTAGGGGCTTACAATGAGCAGTTCTTC. It encodes CASSLGAYNEQFF.

The count of this clone is one. This rearrangement joins TRBV28 to TRBJ1-5; D might be TRBD1 (5 bases). V was clipped by 7 bases and J by 3 bases, with 16 bases between them. The germline V gene encodes CDR1 MDHEN and CDR2 SYDVKM. The length of the CDR3 is 15 residues. The CDR3 bases are TGTGCCAGCACCGCAATCGACAGAGACAATCAGCCCCAGCATTTT. Translating it yields CASTAIDRDNQPQHF. The variable domain in full, with the rest retrieved from reference TRBV28 and TRBJ1-5, is DVKVTQSSRYLVKRTGEKVFLECVQDMDHENMFWYRQDPGLGLRLIYFSYDVKMKEKGDIPEGYSVSREKKERFSLILESASTNQTSMYLCASTAIDRDNQPQHFGDGTRLSIL.

The rearrangement joins TRBV6-4 to TRBJ2-2, with no clear D. V was shortened by 2 bases and J by 8 bases, with 6 bases between the two germline ends. Germline lookup yields CDR1 MRHNA and CDR2 SNTAGT. The length of the CDR3 is 12 residues. In DNA form, the CDR3 reads TGTGCCAGCAGTGACCCCCCTGGGGAGCTGTTTTTT. Translated: CASSDPPGELFF.